This is a list of T cell receptor beta chains from one sample in a study of OX40 agonist ivuxolimab in advanced cancers. The data were produced by immunoSEQ multiplex PCR, yet TCRdb's version contains in-frame clones alone and is incomplete. The sample lists about 82,000 clones, roughly 85% seen once, with about 2.3% in the top ten. This material consisted of CD4+ or CD8+ T cells sorted from blood, taken in a trial of the OX40 agonist ivuxolimab. Receptors were obtained from an adult with an advanced solid tumor such as melanoma, head and neck, liver or kidney cancer. Each CDR3 is given with its conserved first and last residue. The D gene is left open where the match is weak. Part of the rows lack a size; the others show once, few, many or a class for expanded clones.

abundance	v_gene	d_gene	j_gene	CDR3aa	CDR3nt
-	TRBV29-1	-	TRBJ1-1	CSAEEAMNTEAFF	TGCAGCGCCGAGGAGGCCATGAACACTGAAGCTTTCTTT
-	TRBV18	-	TRBJ1-2	CASSMVDDPNYGYTF	TGTGCCAGCTCGATGGTTGACGACCCTAACTATGGCTACACCTTC
-	TRBV30	TRBD1	TRBJ1-2	CAWSTRGQGSGYTF	TGTGCCTGGAGTACCCGGGGACAGGGAAGCGGCTACACCTTC
-	TRBV5-1	-	TRBJ1-1	CASRGGAAERAEAFF	TGCGCCAGCAGAGGGGGGGCGGCCGAGCGAGCTGAAGCTTTCTTT
-	TRBV19	TRBD1	TRBJ1-6	CASSPPGQGGSPLHF	TGTGCCAGTAGTCCACCGGGACAGGGAGGATCACCCCTCCACTTT
-	TRBV18	TRBD2	TRBJ2-3	CASSPAGGGGADTQYF	TGTGCCAGCTCACCAGCGGGGGGCGGTGGAGCAGATACGCAGTATTTT
once	TRBV7-3	-	TRBJ2-5	CASSIDRYQETQYF	TGTGCCAGCAGTATAGACAGGTACCAAGAGACCCAGTACTTC
few	TRBV28	-	TRBJ1-5	CASSLRRINQPQHF	TGTGCCAGCAGTTTAAGACGGATCAATCAGCCCCAGCATTTT
once	TRBV12-2	-	TRBJ1-5	CASRARGAQPQHF	TGTGCAAGTCGCGCCCGGGGGGCCCAGCCCCAGCATTTT
-	TRBV7-2	TRBD1	TRBJ1-2	CASSLVPGQDSGYTF	TGTGCCAGCAGCTTAGTTCCGGGACAGGATTCTGGCTACACCTTC
few	TRBV7-2	-	TRBJ1-6	CASSLDGLTNSPLHF	TGTGCCAGCAGCTTAGACGGCCTTACTAATTCACCCCTCCACTTT
-	TRBV15	-	TRBJ2-6	CATSPEWKAGANVLTF	TGTGCCACCAGCCCCGAGTGGAAGGCTGGGGCCAACGTCCTGACTTTC
-	TRBV6-6	-	TRBJ1-4	CASSYYEKLFF	TGTGCCAGCAGTTATTATGAAAAACTGTTTTTT